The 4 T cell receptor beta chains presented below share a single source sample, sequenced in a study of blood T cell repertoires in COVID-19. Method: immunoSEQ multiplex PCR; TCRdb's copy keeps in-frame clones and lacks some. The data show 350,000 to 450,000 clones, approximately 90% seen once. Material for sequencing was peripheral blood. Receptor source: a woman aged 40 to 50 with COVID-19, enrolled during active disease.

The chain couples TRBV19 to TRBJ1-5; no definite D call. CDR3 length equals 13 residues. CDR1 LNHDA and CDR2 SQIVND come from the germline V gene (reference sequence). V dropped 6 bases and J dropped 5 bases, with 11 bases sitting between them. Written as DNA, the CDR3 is TGTGCCAGTAGACGGCGTGCGGATCAGCCCCAGCATTTT. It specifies CASRRRADQPQHF.

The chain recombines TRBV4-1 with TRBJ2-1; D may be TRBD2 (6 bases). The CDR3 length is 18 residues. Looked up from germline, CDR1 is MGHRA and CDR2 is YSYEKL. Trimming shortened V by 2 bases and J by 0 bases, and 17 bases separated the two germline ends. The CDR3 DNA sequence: TGCGCCAGCAGCCAATACACCGGGACTCCAAGCTCCTACAATGAGCAGTTCTTC. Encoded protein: CASSQYTGTPSSYNEQFF.

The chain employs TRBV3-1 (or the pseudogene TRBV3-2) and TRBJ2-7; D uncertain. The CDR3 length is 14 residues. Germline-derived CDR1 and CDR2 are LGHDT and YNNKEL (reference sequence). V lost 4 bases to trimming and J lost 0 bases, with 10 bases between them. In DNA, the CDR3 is TGTGCCAGCAGCCGGGCCCCCAGCTCCTACGAGCAGTACTTC. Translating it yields CASSRAPSSYEQYF.

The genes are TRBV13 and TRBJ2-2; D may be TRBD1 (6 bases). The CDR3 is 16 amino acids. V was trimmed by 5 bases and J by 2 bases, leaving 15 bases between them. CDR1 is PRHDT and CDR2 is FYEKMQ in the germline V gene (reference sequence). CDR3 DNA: TGTGCCAGCAGCCAATTACAGGGTTTTAACACCGGGGAGCTGTTTTTT. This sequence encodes CASSQLQGFNTGELFF. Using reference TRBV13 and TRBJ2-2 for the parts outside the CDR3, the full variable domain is AAGVIQSPRHLIKEKRETATLKCYPIPRHDTVYWYQQGPGQDPQFLISFYEKMQSDKGSIPDRFSAQQFSDYHSELNMSSLELGDSALYFCASSQLQGFNTGELFFGEGSRLTVL.